This T cell receptor beta chain came from a study of T cells in women clearing cervical HPV infection (dated by TCRdb to 2016 to 2018). Regarding the research as a whole: The cases were 20 to 25 women with histologically confirmed HPV16-related CIN3 or worse, and 2 of these cases were invasive cancers. The roughly 25 controls were women who cleared a single incident HPV16 infection within 12 months without developing precancer or cancer. Case blood was taken at the visit when the lesion was first identified, whereas control blood was taken when infection was no longer detected. For cases, the median interval between lesion detection and blood sampling was over 130 days, with an interquartile range of roughly 85 to 210 days. Since HLA typing was available for only a few women, HLA type could not be ruled out as a confounder. The exploratory proof-of-principle case-control study was nested within the Guanacaste HPV Natural History Study in Costa Rica and compared TCR repertoires across cervical HPV16 outcomes. Cases and controls were matched on age within five years and on year of sample collection. Cases had a median age of around 32 years compared with approximately 41 for controls, and baseline characteristics showed no significant differences between the groups. In the parent cohort, 10,049 women aged 18 or older were enrolled in Guanacaste, Costa Rica, during about 1993 to 1994 and were followed for six to seven years. Five blinded duplicates per group were added as quality controls, so that 60 or so samples were obtained: approximately 50 participants and around 10 replicates.

TCR beta CDR3 regions were amplified by multiplex PCR from an average of about 1,300 ng genomic DNA per sample using the immunoSEQ assay. To correct primer bias, the assay used a complete synthetic TCR repertoire to set an amplification baseline. The amplicons were sequenced using the Illumina platform. The original methods were these. Sequences were error-corrected by clustering with frequency ratios and a modified nearest-neighbor algorithm and were then analyzed in the immunoSEQ Analyzer with IMGT gene definitions. At each rarefaction depth, TCR richness and evenness were averaged across 20 rarefaction repeats, and samples with fewer sequences than that depth were excluded. Relative abundances of V, D and J genes were compared between groups using Wilcoxon rank sum tests, with FDR correction applied. An intraclass correlation of roughly 95% for TCR richness and an average of around 82% across about 66 gene segments were obtained from the blinded duplicates. In its TCRdb copy, this immuneACCESS table keeps in-frame sequences only and misses some clones. Where compared with another copy, unresolved V genes explain less than half of these, and the others have no known cause. V and J calls and clone size are as listed in that table; D and trimming were resolved from the DNA. The sample's clone listing holds about 44,000 clones. The ten largest clonotypes hold roughly 1.2% of the sample.

Per the germline V gene, SGHDT is the CDR1 and YYEEEE is the CDR2. Trimming removed 4 bases from V and 3 bases from J, leaving 11 bases between the germline ends. The CDR3 covers 13 residues, taking in both the cysteine and the phenylalanine. Shown are 30 bases from within the CDR3, in frame from base 1. General findings and caveats noted by the study authors: CIN3+ cases had significantly higher TCR repertoire richness than controls across sequencing depths, but evenness did not differ between the groups. Random forest classifiers combining richness and V gene abundances distinguished cases from controls with an estimated AUC of more than 0.75. Because the number of T cells in each sample was unknown, differences in richness could reflect differing T-cell content rather than repertoire biology. Because of the cross-sectional design, the study could not determine whether the associations came before infection or resulted from infection, and neither effector/memory subsets nor HPV-specific T cells were isolated. TRBV6-7 relative abundance was lower in cases than in controls (0.11% versus 0.16%; Bonferroni P = 0.0008).

Every participant had a single incident cervical HPV16 infection, and prevalent HPV16 infections were excluded. Cervical HPV DNA was detected by MY09/MY11 PCR, and genotyping was performed by dot-blot hybridization. Approximately 16 mL of heparinized blood were centrifuged, and the buffy coat was aliquoted, frozen at -30°C, then stored at -80°C. Genomic DNA was extracted from buffy coat specimens using QIAGEN kits. As for this clone: Its antigen is still unknown. The DNA ends 3 residues before the CDR3 does, and the rest of the CDR3 is filled in from the germline J gene.

The sequence joins TRBV5-6 to TRBJ2-7, with an unclear D gene assignment. The clonotype originates from a woman between 18 and 70 years old with a cervical HPV16 infection that either progressed to CIN3+ or cleared (not recorded which). The material sequenced was blood buffy coat. The sequenced CDR3 bases are TGTGCCAGCAGCCTTGACACCAACTACGAG. Its amino acids are CASSLDTNYE. The CDR3 as a whole reads CASSLDTNYEQYF.